Below are 8 T cell receptor beta chains sequenced from a single sample in a study of shared clonotypes between healthy human individuals. CD45RO-negative cells were positively selected for CCR7, leaving out terminally differentiated effector memory CD45RA+ cells. Clones were read by immunoSEQ multiplex PCR, and TCRdb kept only the in-frame ones, dropping some. The repertoire holds fewer than 1 million clones, with just over 95% as singletons. Sequenced: naive CD8+ T cells sorted from blood. The receptors stem from a man aged 25-40 years in good health.

V usage is TRBV14 and J usage is TRBJ1-1; D unresolved. Trimming left V 6 bases short and J 0 bases short, with 14 bases between. The CDR3 is 15 amino acids. Germline CDR1 SGHDN, CDR2 FVKESK. CDR3: CASRLDGAMNTEAFF. As DNA, the CDR3 is TGTGCCAGCAGGTTGGACGGAGCAATGAACACTGAAGCTTTCTTT.

This clone was detected only once. The chain carries TRBV10-3 and TRBJ2-7; no clear D. V shed 3 bases and J shed 4 bases, with 7 bases lying between them. This CDR3 is 12 amino acids long. The germline CDR1 and CDR2 sequences are ENHRY and SYGVKD. Here the CDR3 reads CAISEREYEQYF. For the CDR3, the DNA is TGTGCCATCAGTGAACGAGAATACGAGCAGTACTTC.

The chain is built from TRBV27 and TRBJ2-7, with D possibly TRBD2 on 5 matching bases. Germline CDR1 MNHEY, CDR2 SMNVEV (reference sequence). The CDR3 is made up of 12 amino acids. Trimming left V 10 bases short and J 0 bases short, with 10 bases between. CDR3 residues: CATRDNSYEQYF. The CDR3, as DNA: TGTGCCACCCGGGATAACTCCTACGAGCAGTACTTC.

This chain joins TRBV9 and TRBJ2-2; 13 bases match TRBD2. Germline assignment: CDR1 SGDLS and CDR2 YYNGEE. Unmatched junction bases numbered 8, after V lost 9 bases and J lost 3 bases. CDR3 size: 16 residues. CDR3 in DNA: TGTGCCACGTCCGGGACTAGCGGGATTGACACCGGGGAGCTGTTTTTT. Encoded protein: CATSGTSGIDTGELFF.

This chain uses TRBV27 with TRBJ2-2; TRBD2 matches at 8 bases. Germline trimming cut 6 bases from V and 5 bases from J; bases unmatched to any gene: 11. The CDR3 loop spans 16 amino acids. The germline CDR1 and CDR2 sequences are MNHEY and SMNVEV (reference sequence). The CDR3 spells CASRITGPGGTGELFF. CDR3 DNA: TGTGCCAGCAGGATTACAGGCCCGGGAGGGACCGGGGAGCTGTTTTTT.

The V call is TRBV13, the J call TRBJ1-1; no clear D gene. V gave up 0 bases and J gave up 10 bases, with 15 bases separating them. Germline CDR1 is PRHDT and CDR2 is FYEKMQ (reference sequence). The CDR3 consists of 14 residues. The CDR3 DNA sequence: TGTGCCAGCAGCTTAGGTTGGCCCGCCATGACAGCTTTCTTT. Translating gives CASSLGWPAMTAFF.

The V and J genes are TRBV6-5 and TRBJ1-2; D is uncertain. This CDR3 comprises 16 residues. V gave up 4 bases and J gave up 0 bases, with 15 bases separating them. Per the germline V gene, CDR1 is MNHEY and CDR2 is SVGAGI. This CDR3 is CASSSRLTRANYGYTF. CDR3 bases: TGTGCCAGCAGTTCTAGGTTGACGAGGGCTAACTATGGCTACACCTTC.

The V gene is TRBV7-9, the J gene TRBJ2-2; TRBD2 aligns across 7 bases. CDR3 length: 16 residues. The germline gives CDR1 SEHNR, CDR2 FQNEAQ (reference sequence). With 4 bases clipped from V and 6 bases from J, the junction kept 11 bases outside the gene matches. The CDR3 spells CASSSSGTKRAGELFF. Written as DNA, the CDR3 is TGTGCCAGCAGCTCATCCGGGACTAAACGAGCCGGGGAGCTGTTTTTT.